The 23 T cell receptor beta chains below come from one sample, sequenced in a study of blood T cells in healthy people across ages (dated by TCRdb to between 2014 and 2017). Library method: 5' RACE. Sequencing instrument: Illumina HiSeq 2500. A second PCR of 7 to 11 cycles was run with a J-beta primer mix and a sample-barcoded 5' primer. TCRdb handled the public reads itself, with Q25 trimming in fastp and clone calling in MiXCR, and kept productive beta chains. All rows with the same CDR3 protein become a single entry with the most common DNA and genes. A total of some 1.7 million distinct CDR3 sequences appear in this sample, 28% of them only once. The top ten clonotypes cover less than 9.5% of the sample. Sequencing was done on a sample of blood. The receptors originated from a woman in her twenties or thirties in good health.

The chain uses TRBV6-5 and TRBJ1-2; D gene uncertain. The germline V gene encodes CDR1 MNHEY and CDR2 SVGAGI. This CDR3 is built from 16 residues. The ends were cut back, 2 bases at V and 4 bases at J, with 17 bases in the middle. The CDR3 sequence: CASSYRYGEASYGYTF. The CDR3 bases are TGTGCCAGCAGTTACCGCTATGGGGAGGCTAGCTATGGCTACACCTTC.

The sample holds a few counts of this clonotype. This chain uses TRBV18 with TRBJ2-4; tentatively, D is TRBD1 (5 bases). The CDR3 is made up of 15 amino acids. With 2 bases removed from V and 9 bases from J, the gap between germline ends came to 17 bases. Germline values: CDR1 KGHSH, CDR2 LQKENI. In nucleotides, the CDR3 is TGTGCCAGCTCACCAACCGAAGGGGCGAGGAGCATTCAGTACTTC. Its protein is CASSPTEGARSIQYF.

This clonotype was counted a few times. The chain uses TRBV24-1 and TRBJ2-3, with D perhaps given as TRBD1 or TRBD2 (5 bases each). The germline CDR1 and CDR2 sequences are KGHDR and SFDVKD. This CDR3 is 14 amino acids long. The V gene lost 7 bases and the J gene lost 0 bases, with 10 bases spanning the gap. The CDR3 DNA reads as TGTGCCACCAGGGATGGGGACAGCACAGATACGCAGTATTTT. Translated, it gives CATRDGDSTDTQYF.

This clonotype showed up many times. The gene calls are TRBV6-4 and TRBJ1-2; D unresolved. The ends were cut back, 0 bases at V and 6 bases at J, with 11 bases in the middle. The CDR3 is made up of 14 amino acids. Germline CDR1 is MRHNA and CDR2 is SNTAGT. DNA for the CDR3: TGTGCCAGCAGTGACTCGAACAAACTAAATGGCTACACCTTC. Translation: CASSDSNKLNGYTF.

This chain joins TRBV2 and TRBJ2-7; D is unresolved. This CDR3 is 12 amino acids long. The V end lost 7 bases, the J end lost 0 bases, and 7 bases lay between the germline ends. Germline V gives CDR1 SNHLY, CDR2 FYNNEI. The CDR3 coding sequence is TGTGCCAGCAAGTACGCCTCCTACGAGCAGTACTTC. Translation gives CASKYASYEQYF.

The rearrangement links TRBV6-2 or TRBV6-3 to TRBJ2-2, with D tentatively TRBD2 (5 bases). CDR1 and CDR2 from the germline V gene are MNHEY and SVGEGT. The V gene lost 6 bases and the J gene lost 5 bases, with 13 bases spanning the gap. CDR3 length: 14 amino acids. The CDR3 sequence is CASSTNLATGELFF. Written as DNA, the CDR3 is TGTGCCAGCAGCACTAACTTAGCGACCGGGGAGCTGTTTTTT.

As concerns this clonotype: Germline is not matched at one junction end, which may reflect a read error. This rearrangement joins TRBV5-1 to TRBJ2-7, with a tentative D call TRBD1 (5 bases). This CDR3 has 14 amino acids. Germline V gene lookup returns CDR1 SGHRS and CDR2 YFSETQ. The CDR3 spells CVSSIGHNSYEQYF. The CDR3 DNA sequence: TGCGTCAGCAGCATCGGACATAACTCCTACGAGCAGTACTTC.

This clonotype was recorded a few times. This chain links TRBV12-3 or TRBV12-4 with TRBJ1-4; D is unresolved. This CDR3 comprises 14 residues. V lost 6 bases, J lost 0 bases, and 8 bases lay in between. The CDR3 sequence: CASRSQATNEKLFF. CDR3 coding DNA: TGTGCCAGCAGATCACAAGCAACTAATGAAAAACTGTTTTTT.

There are a few counts of this clonotype. The chain links TRBV4-1 to TRBJ2-3; possibly TRBD2 for D (6 bases). Looked up from germline, CDR1 is MGHRA and CDR2 is YSYEKL. V dropped 0 bases and J dropped 5 bases, with 15 bases sitting between them. This CDR3 has 16 residues. This chain's CDR3 is CASSQEGGSGRDTQYF. In DNA form, the CDR3 reads TGCGCCAGCAGCCAAGAGGGGGGAAGCGGCCGAGATACGCAGTATTTT.

Of note for this clonotype: The junction does not match germline at one end; this may be a read error. J is TRBJ2-4 and V is TRBV10-2; 9 bases line up with TRBD2. Germline V gives CDR1 WSHSY, CDR2 SAAADI. This CDR3 contains 11 residues. The CDR3 bases are TGCGCCAGCAACTCAGCGGGAGGTTTTCACTTC. Its protein product is CASNSAGGFHF.

This chain uses TRBV7-9 with TRBJ1-4; D unclear. Germline loops: CDR1 SEHNR, CDR2 FQNEAQ (reference sequence). CDR3 length: 14 amino acids. V lost 2 bases and J 7 bases, leaving 11 bases between the germline ends. The DNA of the CDR3 is TGTGCCAGCAGCTTAAACGCCGGACTTGAAAAACTGTTTTTT. It encodes CASSLNAGLEKLFF.

In this sample, this clonotype turned up a few times. This chain joins TRBV2 and TRBJ2-1; 7 bases are shared with TRBD2. Germline V gene sequence: CDR1 SNHLY, CDR2 FYNNEI. With V trimmed by 3 bases and J by 3 bases, 5 bases remained unmatched. This CDR3 contains 15 residues. CDR3 bases: TGTGCCAGCAGTGACTGGGGAGGGAGCTACAATGAGCAGTTCTTC. This translates into CASSDWGGSYNEQFF.

This chain links TRBV19 with TRBJ2-2; TRBD1 is a possible D gene (5 bases). The CDR3 covers 13 residues. Germline-derived CDR1 and CDR2 are LNHDA and SQIVND (reference sequence). Deletions cut 4 bases from V and 6 bases from J, with 9 bases between. Written as DNA, the CDR3 is TGTGCCAGTAGTACACAGGTCGCCGGGGAGCTGTTTTTT. It translates to CASSTQVAGELFF. The full variable domain, in which reference TRBV19 and TRBJ2-2 provide the parts outside the CDR3, is DGGITQSPKYLFRKEGQNVTLSCEQNLNHDAMYWYRQDPGQGLRLIYYSQIVNDFQKGDIAEGYSVSREKKESFPLTVTSAQKNPTAFYLCASSTQVAGELFFGEGSRLTVL.

This chain connects TRBV27 to TRBJ2-1, with 8 bases lining up with TRBD2. Per germline, CDR1 MNHEY and CDR2 SMNVEV (reference sequence). The V segment lost 5 bases and the J segment 2 bases; nucleotides outside the gene matches: 8. This CDR3 is 16 amino acids long. The CDR3 sequence: CASSPEAGAAYNEQFF. In DNA form, the CDR3 reads TGTGCCAGCAGTCCGGAAGCGGGAGCCGCCTACAATGAGCAGTTCTTC.

The chain uses TRBV29-1 and TRBJ2-1, with TRBD1 matching 8 bases. The CDR3 has 13 residues. Trimming took 8 bases from V and 1 from J; bases not matched to a gene: 4. Germline V gene data show CDR1 as SQVTM and CDR2 as ANQGSEA. The DNA of the CDR3 is TGCAGCTTCCGGGACAGGTCCTACAATGAGCAGTTCTTC. This translates into CSFRDRSYNEQFF.

DNA for the CDR3: TGCAGTGCTAGAGGGGTCGGTGCTACTGATTCTAACTATGGCTACACCTTC. This codes for CSARGVGATDSNYGYTF. The rearrangement joins TRBV20-1 to TRBJ1-2; D gene unclear. Looked up from germline, CDR1 is DFQATT and CDR2 is SNEGSKA (reference sequence). The CDR3 spans 17 residues. V shed 1 base and J shed 0 bases, with 18 bases lying between them.

This CDR3 is CASRLGQKGKLFF. CDR3 DNA: TGTGCCAGCAGACTCGGACAGAAGGGAAAACTGTTTTTT. The chain links TRBV6-5 to TRBJ1-4; a weak D match, TRBD1 (6 bases). Germline loops: CDR1 MNHEY, CDR2 SVGAGI. CDR3 size: 13 residues. The germline V and J ends were trimmed by 6 bases and 10 bases, with 15 bases remaining between them.

The V call is TRBV29-1, the J call TRBJ2-5, with TRBD1 identical over 11 bases. Germline V gene data show CDR1 as SQVTM and CDR2 as ANQGSEA. The V segment lost 7 bases and the J segment 4 bases; nucleotides outside the gene matches: 5. CDR3 length: 13 residues. The CDR3 DNA follows: TGCAGCGCCGCCGGGACAGGGGGAGAGACCCAGTACTTC. Its translation: CSAAGTGGETQYF.

This chain uses TRBV6-2 or TRBV6-3 with TRBJ2-7, with 8 bases that match TRBD1. Trimming cost V 6 bases and J 6 bases; bases outside gene matches: 10. The V gene's germline CDR1 is MNHEY and CDR2 SVGEGT. The CDR3 sequence is 14 residues long. The CDR3 region has the DNA TGTGCCAGCAGCCAAACCCAGGGGGCCAGCGAGCAGTACTTC. This codes for CASSQTQGASEQYF.

The chain couples TRBV18 to TRBJ2-1; a weak D match, TRBD2 (5 bases). The CDR3 is 16 residues long. Trimming took 2 bases from V and 0 from J, leaving 11 bases between them. Germline-derived CDR1 and CDR2 are KGHSH and LQKENI. The CDR3, as DNA: TGTGCCAGCTCACCAGCTAGCCGAAGCTCCTACAATGAGCAGTTCTTC. It yields the protein CASSPASRSSYNEQFF.

Concerning this clonotype itself: This may arise from a read error, as a much more abundant clone is one base away. The chain couples TRBV4-3 to TRBJ2-5; the D gene is possibly TRBD2 (6 bases). The end of the DNA fits TRBJ2-7 better, so the J call may be wrong. This CDR3 spans 15 amino acids. Germline-derived CDR1 and CDR2 are LGHNA and YSLEER. The CDR3 sequence is CASSQDGGKIHEQYF. Here the CDR3 DNA reads TGCGCCAGCAGCCAAGATGGAGGGAAAATCCACGAGCAGTACTTC.

This rearrangement joins TRBV18 to TRBJ2-5, with D unclear. The germline CDR1 and CDR2 sequences are KGHSH and LQKENI. Trimming removed 1 base at V and 1 base at J, with 13 bases between. The CDR3 contains 16 residues. The CDR3 DNA follows: TGTGCCAGCTCACCACAATCCGGCGGCGGCCAAGAGACCCAGTACTTC. It specifies CASSPQSGGGQETQYF.

The chain carries TRBV7-2 and TRBJ2-7, with TRBD1 matching 12 bases. Germline CDR1 reads SGHTA; CDR2 reads FQGNSA. V gave up 2 bases and J gave up 5 bases; unmatched junction bases: 4. This CDR3 has 15 residues. The CDR3 loop reads CASSLPGTGGHEQYF. The CDR3 DNA reads TGTGCCAGCAGCTTACCCGGGACAGGGGGCCACGAGCAGTACTTC.